This is a list of T cell receptor beta chains from one sample in a study of blood T cells in healthy people across ages. TCRdb re-derived calls from the 5' RACE reads in MiXCR, one entry per CDR3 protein. The sample lists approximately 850,000 distinct CDR3 sequences, approximately 48% seen once, with around 21% in the top ten. The specimen sequenced was blood. The receptors shown here come from a man aged 55 to 70 in good health. Each CDR3 is given with its conserved first and last residue. The D gene is left open where the match is weak. Expanded clones are given a class, and other clones once, few, many or no size at all.

size	V	J	D	DNA	CDR3
few	TRBV20-1	TRBJ2-7	.	TGCAGTGCTAGTCCGGCTAGCGTCAGCTCCTACGAGCAGTACTTC	CSASPASVSSYEQYF
.	TRBV12-3/TRBV12-4	TRBJ1-2	.	TGTGCCAGCAGCGCCGACGTCTTATATGGCTACACCTTC	CASSADVLYGYTF
many	TRBV20-1	TRBJ2-3	TRBD2	TGCAGTGCTCCCCCCCCGGGGGGCGGGAGGGATACGCAGTATTTT	CSAPPPGGGRDTQYF
.	TRBV28	TRBJ1-6	.	TGTGCCAGCAGTTATGGGCGGGTCCCTCCCCAATGGGATTCACCCCTCCACTTT	CASSYGRVPPQWDSPLHF
.	TRBV3-1	TRBJ1-2	.	TGTGCCAGCAGCCCAGGGGAGCCCCCCGGCTACACCTTC	CASSPGEPPGYTF
.	TRBV6-7	TRBJ2-7	.	TGTGCCAGGGGATTCCGGGGCGAGCAGTACTTC	CARGFRGEQYF
.	TRBV7-2	TRBJ1-5	.	TGTGCCAGCAGCTTAGGTTCAGGAATTCAGCCCCAGCATTTT	CASSLGSGIQPQHF
.	TRBV6-1	TRBJ2-3	.	TGTGCCAGCAGTGGTCAGGGAGATACGCAGTATTTT	CASSGQGDTQYF
.	TRBV20-1	TRBJ2-7	TRBD2	TGCAGTGCTAGAGCTACCCTAGCGGGGTACAATGAGCAGTACTTC	CSARATLAGYNEQYF
.	TRBV6-2/TRBV6-3	TRBJ2-1	.	TGTGCCAGCAGTTACGGGGGGAGCTCCTACAATGAGCAGTTCTTC	CASSYGGSSYNEQFF
many	TRBV4-3	TRBJ2-1	.	TGCGCCAGCAGCCAAGATACCGCAGTAGTGTCCTACAATGAGCAGTTCTTC	CASSQDTAVVSYNEQFF
.	TRBV25-1	TRBJ2-5	TRBD1	TGTGCCAGCAGTGACCCTTCGGACAGGGTGTATGAGACCCAGTACTTC	CASSDPSDRVYETQYF
.	TRBV14	TRBJ2-1	.	TGTGCCAGCAGCCGACACAGCTCCTACAATGAGCAGTTCTTC	CASSRHSSYNEQFF
.	TRBV9	TRBJ2-3	.	TGTGCCAGCAGCGCCCGGACGGGATTTGATACGCAGTATTTT	CASSARTGFDTQYF
.	TRBV7-2	TRBJ2-7	.	TGTGCCAGCAGCGTAAACAGGGATCGGAATGAGCAGTACTTC	CASSVNRDRNEQYF
.	TRBV5-6	TRBJ1-5	.	TGTGCCAGCAGCCTCAAAGGGACCTTTCCGATACAGCCCCAGCATTTT	CASSLKGTFPIQPQHF
few	TRBV6-2/TRBV6-3	TRBJ2-5	.	TGTGCCAGCAGAGCCGGCTGGGAGACCCAGTACTTC	CASRAGWETQYF
.	TRBV21-1	TRBJ1-2	.	TGTGCCAGCAGCAAACTAAGGGGAGCTAACTATGGCTACACCTTC	CASSKLRGANYGYTF
.	TRBV19	TRBJ2-7	.	TGTGCCAGCCGGGACGGCCAATACGAGCAGTACTTC	CASRDGQYEQYF
.	TRBV9	TRBJ1-2	.	TGTGCCAGCAGTAACCCCCGGGTGGGGTTGTATGGCTACACCTTC	CASSNPRVGLYGYTF
.	TRBV5-1	TRBJ1-1	.	TGCGCCAGCAGCTTGCCCGGGACCGGAGCTTTCTTT	CASSLPGTGAFF
.	TRBV25-1	TRBJ2-7	.	TGTGCCAGCAGTGATTGGGGGGCAGGGGACTCCTACGAGCAGTACTTC	CASSDWGAGDSYEQYF
.	TRBV20-1	TRBJ2-5	TRBD2	TGCAGTGCGAGACTAGCGGGGGGCCCTGGAGAGACCCAGTACTTC	CSARLAGGPGETQYF
.	TRBV20-1	TRBJ2-3	.	TGCAGTGCTACTTTCGGGGAACTCAGTATAGATACGCAGTATTTT	CSATFGELSIDTQYF
.	TRBV18	TRBJ2-7	TRBD2	TGTGCCAGCTCACCGGGACTAGCGGACACCCACGAGCAGTACTTC	CASSPGLADTHEQYF
few	TRBV15	TRBJ2-1	.	TGTGCCACCAGCAGAGATTGGGTCAGTGGCAATGAGCAGTTCTTC	CATSRDWVSGNEQFF
.	TRBV7-9	TRBJ2-1	TRBD2	TGTGCCAGCAGGTTCGGCGGGGGGGCGGGTAATGAGCAGTTCTTC	CASRFGGGAGNEQFF
.	TRBV7-2	TRBJ2-1	.	TGTGCCAGCAGCTTAATGCATGAGCAGTTCTTC	CASSLMHEQFF
once	TRBV18	TRBJ2-5	.	TGTGCCAGCTCACCAAAGGGGGGTTTTGTCCAGGAGCAGTACTTC	CASSPKGGFVQEQYF
.	TRBV5-1	TRBJ1-1	TRBD1	TGCGCCAGCAGCTTTCGTGGACGGACAGGGAGCCGGGGTGAAGCTTTCTTT	CASSFRGRTGSRGEAFF
.	TRBV20-1	TRBJ2-7	TRBD2	TGCAGTGCCCACGCCGGGGGGACCTACGAGCAGTACTTC	CSAHAGGTYEQYF
few	TRBV6-1	TRBJ1-1	TRBD1	TGTGCCAGCAGTGGGGGACAGAGGAACACTGAAGCTTTCTTT	CASSGGQRNTEAFF
few	TRBV7-3	TRBJ2-2	.	TGTGCCAGCAGCCCGGGCCTAGGCGCCGGGGAGCTGTTTTTT	CASSPGLGAGELFF
.	TRBV2	TRBJ1-4	.	TGTGCCAGCAGTGGCCGACTTGTAAAACTGTTTTTT	CASSGRLVKLFF
.	TRBV7-2	TRBJ2-7	.	TGTGCCAGCAGCTTAGGCTCCGGGACAAACCTGTACGTGCGGTACTTC	CASSLGSGTNLYVRYF
.	TRBV9	TRBJ2-7	TRBD1	TGTGCCAGCAGCGAGGGACAGGGCTACTCCTACGAGCAGTACTTC	CASSEGQGYSYEQYF
.	TRBV7-8	TRBJ2-7	.	TGTGCCAGCAGCTCCTCTAATGCCGGGGCCGGCTCCTACGAGCAGTACTTC	CASSSSNAGAGSYEQYF
.	TRBV28	TRBJ2-4	TRBD1	TGTGCCAGCAACCGACAGGGGACAGGGGACATTCAGTACTTC	CASNRQGTGDIQYF
.	TRBV12-3/TRBV12-4	TRBJ1-2	TRBD1	TGTGCCAGCAGACTTACAGGGGGAGAAGGCTACACCTTC	CASRLTGGEGYTF